The present entry profiles one T cell receptor beta chain with its context. CDR1 is LNHDA, CDR2 SQIVND, per germline (reference sequence). The CDR3 is made up of 15 amino acids. V was clipped by 3 bases and J by 3 bases; unmatched bases: 7. The data originate from a study of blood T cell repertoires in COVID-19. TCRdb's copy holds only in-frame clones and misses some; the assay was immunoSEQ multiplex PCR. The table has over 100,000 clones, about four fifths seen once. The sample consisted of peripheral blood. The sequence derives from a man aged 55 to 69 with acute or convalescent COVID-19. The genes are TRBV19 and TRBJ2-7, with 8 nucleotides matching TRBD2. CDR3 sequence reads: CASSILGAGDYEQYF. The CDR3 DNA sequence: TGTGCCAGTAGTATTTTAGGAGCGGGGGACTACGAGCAGTACTTC.